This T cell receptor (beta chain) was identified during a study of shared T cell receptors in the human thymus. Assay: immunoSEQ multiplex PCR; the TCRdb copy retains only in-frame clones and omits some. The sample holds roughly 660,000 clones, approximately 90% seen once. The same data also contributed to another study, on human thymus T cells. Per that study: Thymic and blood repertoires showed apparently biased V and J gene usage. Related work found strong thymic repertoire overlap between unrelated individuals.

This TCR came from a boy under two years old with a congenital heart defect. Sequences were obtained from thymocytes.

The CDR3 DNA reads as TGTGCCTGGAGGGGGGACAGTTACTACGAGCAGTACTTC. Translated, it gives CAWRGDSYYEQYF. The chain combines TRBV30 with TRBJ2-7; 7 bases are shared with TRBD1. Trimming took 3 bases from V and 3 from J; bases not matched to a gene: 5. This CDR3 is 13 amino acids long. Germline CDR1 and CDR2: GTSNPN and SVGIG (reference sequence).